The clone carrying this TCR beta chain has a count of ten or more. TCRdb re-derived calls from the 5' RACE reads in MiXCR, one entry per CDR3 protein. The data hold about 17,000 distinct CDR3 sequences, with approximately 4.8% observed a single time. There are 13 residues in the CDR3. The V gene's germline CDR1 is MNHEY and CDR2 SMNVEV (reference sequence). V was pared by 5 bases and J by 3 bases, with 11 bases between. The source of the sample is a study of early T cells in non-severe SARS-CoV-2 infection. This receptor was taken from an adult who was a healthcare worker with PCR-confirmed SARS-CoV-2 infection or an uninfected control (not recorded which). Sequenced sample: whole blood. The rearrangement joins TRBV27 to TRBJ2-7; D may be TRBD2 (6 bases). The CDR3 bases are TGTGCCAGCAGTGGGGGACTGGGCTACGAGCAGTACTTC. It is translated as CASSGGLGYEQYF.